This T cell receptor (beta chain) was sequenced for a study of beta chain features in type 1 diabetes. V trimming: 2 bases; J trimming: 5 bases; junction bases outside the gene matches: 12. CDR1 SGHTA and CDR2 FQGTGA come from the germline V gene. The CDR3 is 20 residues long. Expressed TCRB transcripts were sequenced because the isolated RNA had all been reverse transcribed beforehand. Generated by immunoSEQ multiplex PCR, the TCRdb table keeps only in-frame clones and is missing some. In the table there are 900,000 or so clones, roughly 16% of which are singletons. The chain couples TRBV7-3 to TRBJ2-2; TRBD2 matches 15 bases. The TCR sequence derives from a woman aged 18-30 years in good health. Sequenced: naive CD4+ T cells from blood. The CDR3 DNA reads as TGTGCCAGCAGCTTATCGGGACTAGCGGGAGGTAGTCGACGAACCGGGGAGCTGTTTTTT. Its translation is CASSLSGLAGGSRRTGELFF. Drawing the rest from reference TRBV7-3 and TRBJ2-2, the complete variable domain is GAGVSQTPSNKVTEKGKYVELRCDPISGHTALYWYRQSLGQGPEFLIYFQGTGAADDSGLPNDRFFAVRPEGSVSTLKIQRTERGDSAVYLCASSLSGLAGGSRRTGELFFGEGSRLTVL.